This is a list of T cell receptor beta chains from one sample in a study of spatial heterogeneity in lung cancer. A single record per CDR3 protein comes from TCRdb applying MiXCR to the 5' RACE reads. The top ten hold roughly 34% of the sample, which has 25,000 to 30,000 distinct CDR3 sequences, about 8.8% seen once. The source material was PBMCs, sampled at surgery. The receptors here all came from a female donor with early-stage non-small cell lung cancer. Each CDR3 is given with its conserved first and last residue. A D gene is named only where the DNA matches it firmly. Size is omitted from some rows. Given values are once, few, many or a class for expanded clones.

D	V	size	length	J	DNA	CDR3
TRBD2	TRBV6-2/TRBV6-3	many	14	TRBJ2-5	TGTGCCAGCCTGTTGGGGAGCGGGGGAAAGACCCAGTACTTC	CASLLGSGGKTQYF
-	TRBV3-1	many	13	TRBJ1-2	TGTGCCAGCAGCCAAGGGATGATCTATGGCTACACCTTC	CASSQGMIYGYTF
-	TRBV24-1	many	14	TRBJ1-6	TGTGCCACCAGTGAAAACAGCCATAATTCACCCCTCCACTTT	CATSENSHNSPLHF
-	TRBV7-6	few	14	TRBJ1-1	TGTGCCAGCAGCTCCAGCCAGGGAAGCACTGAAGCTTTCTTT	CASSSSQGSTEAFF
-	TRBV6-5	-	16	TRBJ1-3	TGTGCCAGCAGTTACTCGAAGGCAGCAGCTGGAAACACCATATATTTT	CASSYSKAAAGNTIYF
-	TRBV7-6	many	15	TRBJ1-4	TGTGCCAGCAGCTTAGGCCCGACAGATAATGAAAAACTGTTTTTT	CASSLGPTDNEKLFF
TRBD1	TRBV24-1	many	15	TRBJ2-1	TGTGCCACCAGCATACTGTCACGACAGGGCGATGAGCAGTTCTTC	CATSILSRQGDEQFF
-	TRBV7-6	many	14	TRBJ2-5	TGTGCCAGCAGCTTTGGAAGCCCGGGGGAGACCCAGTACTTC	CASSFGSPGETQYF
-	TRBV6-2/TRBV6-3	many	13	TRBJ2-3	TGTGCCAGCACCGGGACTCCTTCGGGTACGCAGTATTTT	CASTGTPSGTQYF
-	TRBV29-1	-	15	TRBJ1-1	TGCAGCGCTTCAACACTTCAGGGATTTGACACTGAAGCTTTCTTT	CSASTLQGFDTEAFF
-	TRBV7-9	few	14	TRBJ1-5	TGTGCCAGCAGCTTAAGGGCGCCATATCAGCCCCAGCATTTT	CASSLRAPYQPQHF
TRBD1	TRBV9	many	15	TRBJ1-1	TGTGCCAGCACCCCCAGAGGGGACAGGGTACCTGAAGCTTTCTTT	CASTPRGDRVPEAFF
TRBD1	TRBV28	many	15	TRBJ1-5	TGTGCCAGCAGTTTGGGACAGGGGGCCCGTCAGCCCCAGCATTTT	CASSLGQGARQPQHF
TRBD1	TRBV5-6	many	18	TRBJ1-6	TGTGCCAGCAGCTCACACCGGGACAGGGGAGTCTATAATTCACCCCTCCACTTT	CASSSHRDRGVYNSPLHF
-	TRBV7-9	large	13	TRBJ1-1	TGTGCCAGCAGCTCCCCCGGGGACCTTGAAGCTTTCTTT	CASSSPGDLEAFF
TRBD2	TRBV12-3/TRBV12-4	few	14	TRBJ2-1	TGTGCCAGCACCCCTAGCGGGATCTACAATGAGCAGTTCTTC	CASTPSGIYNEQFF
TRBD2	TRBV7-6	-	16	TRBJ2-2	TGTGCCAGCAGCCCGAGACTAGCGGGACGCACCGGGGAGCTGTTTTTT	CASSPRLAGRTGELFF
TRBD2	TRBV5-4	few	14	TRBJ2-7	TGTGCCAGCAGCTTGGGGGGACTAGCTTACGAGCAGTACTTC	CASSLGGLAYEQYF
-	TRBV7-9	many	14	TRBJ1-2	TGTGCCAGCAGCTTAGGGCAGGGGAACTATGGCTACACCTTC	CASSLGQGNYGYTF
-	TRBV6-2/TRBV6-3	few	14	TRBJ2-4	TGTGCCATCGAAGGGCGGAGTGGCAAAAACATTCAGTACTTC	CAIEGRSGKNIQYF
-	TRBV9	few	13	TRBJ1-5	TGTGCCAGCAGCGTAGATAACAGCCAGCCCCAGCATTTT	CASSVDNSQPQHF
TRBD1	TRBV28	many	17	TRBJ2-3	TGTGCCAGCAGTTCCTCCAGGACAGGTCGAAGCACAGATACGCAGTATTTT	CASSSSRTGRSTDTQYF
TRBD2	TRBV14	few	16	TRBJ2-3	TGTGCCAGCAGCCGCACCTCTAGCGGGAGGGCCCATACGCAGTATTTT	CASSRTSSGRAHTQYF
TRBD1	TRBV11-3	medium-sized	16	TRBJ2-1	TGTGCCAGCAGCTCCCGGGACAGGGGCTCCTACAATGAGCAGTTCTTC	CASSSRDRGSYNEQFF
-	TRBV29-1	few	15	TRBJ2-5	TGCAGCGTTGATGACCCAGGGAAGCCCCAAGAGACCCAGTACTTC	CSVDDPGKPQETQYF
TRBD2	TRBV5-1	many	15	TRBJ2-1	TGCGCCAGCAGCTTTGGACTAGCGGCAGGTGATCGGCAGTTCTTC	CASSFGLAAGDRQFF
TRBD2	TRBV4-1	-	17	TRBJ2-3	TGCGCCAGCAGCCATTCCCCCCTAGCGGGATACACAGATACGCAGTATTTT	CASSHSPLAGYTDTQYF
TRBD2	TRBV5-1	many	14	TRBJ2-3	TGCGCCAGCAGTGTAGCGGGAAAGACAGATACGCAGTATTTT	CASSVAGKTDTQYF
-	TRBV6-1	-	11	TRBJ2-1	TGTGCCATCGAACAGGGCAATGAGCAGTTCTTC	CAIEQGNEQFF
-	TRBV5-1	many	14	TRBJ2-7	TGCGCCAGCAGCTTGAGACAGGAGGGAGGGGAGCAGTACTTC	CASSLRQEGGEQYF
TRBD2	TRBV11-3	-	16	TRBJ2-3	TGTGCCAGCAGCAAGCTAGCGGGAGGGTTTACAGATACGCAGTATTTT	CASSKLAGGFTDTQYF
-	TRBV15	many	17	TRBJ2-3	TGTGCCACCAGCAGAGACCCCGGTAGCGGCCCCACAGATACGCAGTATTTT	CATSRDPGSGPTDTQYF
-	TRBV29-1	many	13	TRBJ1-5	TGCAGCGTTGATACCGGGGGCGGTCAGCCCCAGCATTTT	CSVDTGGGQPQHF
-	TRBV12-3/TRBV12-4	few	15	TRBJ2-5	TGTGCCAGCAGCTTAGGGACGACACGTGGAGAGACCCAGTACTTC	CASSLGTTRGETQYF
TRBD1	TRBV5-6	many	15	TRBJ2-1	TGTGCCAGCAGCTACAGGGGGCGAGGTAAGAATGAGCAGTTCTTC	CASSYRGRGKNEQFF
-	TRBV18	many	12	TRBJ2-5	TGTGCCAGCTCACGGATTAGGGAGACCCAGTACTTC	CASSRIRETQYF
-	TRBV28	many	14	TRBJ1-2	TGTGCCAGCAGTTTCTGGACAGATAACTATGGCTACACCTTC	CASSFWTDNYGYTF
TRBD1	TRBV20-1	few	14	TRBJ2-1	TGCAGTGCTAGTCCGACAGGGCGGTCGGGTGAGCAGTTCTTC	CSASPTGRSGEQFF
TRBD2	TRBV20-1	many	15	TRBJ2-5	TGCAGTGCTAGAGTATGGGGACTAACACAAGAGACCCAGTACTTC	CSARVWGLTQETQYF
TRBD1	TRBV28	many	16	TRBJ2-7	TGTGCCAGCAGTTTCGTTGGACAGGGAAAAACCTACGAGCAGTACTTC	CASSFVGQGKTYEQYF
TRBD1	TRBV6-2/TRBV6-3	-	14	TRBJ2-1	TGTGCCAGCCGAATTGACAGGGTCACCAATGAGCAGTTCTTC	CASRIDRVTNEQFF
-	TRBV24-1	few	14	TRBJ2-2	TGTGCCACCAGTGAATACAGGTTCACCGGGGAGCTGTTTTTT	CATSEYRFTGELFF
TRBD1	TRBV20-1	many	14	TRBJ1-6	TGCAGTGCTGGGACCGGGACAGGGGACTCACCCCTCCACTTT	CSAGTGTGDSPLHF